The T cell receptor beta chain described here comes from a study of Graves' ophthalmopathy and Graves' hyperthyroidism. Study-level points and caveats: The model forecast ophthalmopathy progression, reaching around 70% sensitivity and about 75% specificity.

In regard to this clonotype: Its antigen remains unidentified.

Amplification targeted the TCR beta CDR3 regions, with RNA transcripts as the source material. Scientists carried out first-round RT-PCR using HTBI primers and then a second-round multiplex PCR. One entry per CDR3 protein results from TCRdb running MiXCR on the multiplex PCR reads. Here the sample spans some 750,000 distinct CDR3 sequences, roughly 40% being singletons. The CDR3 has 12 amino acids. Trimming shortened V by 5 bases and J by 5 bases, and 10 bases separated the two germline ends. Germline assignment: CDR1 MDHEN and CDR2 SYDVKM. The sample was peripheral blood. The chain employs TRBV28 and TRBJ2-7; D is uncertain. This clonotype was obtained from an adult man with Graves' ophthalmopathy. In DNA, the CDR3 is TGTGCCAGCAGTCGCGACACCCACGAGCAGTACTTC. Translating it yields CASSRDTHEQYF.